The source of this T cell receptor (beta chain) is a study of post-analysis software for immune sequencing data. Across the study: Patients had relapsing-remitting, secondary progressive or progressive-relapsing multiple sclerosis; some lacked subtype. General observations from the study: Among several TRBV segments more frequent in patients than controls were TRBV5-6, TRBV5-1 and TRBV20-1. Controls significantly exceeded multiple sclerosis patients in normalized Chao1 diversity.

Incorporated into the TCR beta cDNA libraries were unique molecular identifiers, which served to reduce PCR and sequencing biases. TCRdb re-derived calls from the PCR reads in MiXCR, one entry per CDR3 protein. This table holds 450,000 to 700,000 distinct CDR3 sequences, roughly 45% found once. Note on this clonotype: Its specificity is unknown.

The CDR3 spans 14 residues. Trimming stripped 5 bases from V and 6 bases from J, with 16 bases between. Germline V gene lookup returns CDR1 SGHRS and CDR2 YFSETQ. What was sequenced was blood. This sequence was found in a girl between 10 and 17 years old with multiple sclerosis. V is TRBV5-1 and J is TRBJ2-3, with D perhaps assigned TRBD1 or TRBD2 (5 bases each). CDR3 bases: TGCGCCAGCAGTGGTAAAAGAGGGACGGATACGCAGTATTTT. Translated, it gives CASSGKRGTDTQYF.